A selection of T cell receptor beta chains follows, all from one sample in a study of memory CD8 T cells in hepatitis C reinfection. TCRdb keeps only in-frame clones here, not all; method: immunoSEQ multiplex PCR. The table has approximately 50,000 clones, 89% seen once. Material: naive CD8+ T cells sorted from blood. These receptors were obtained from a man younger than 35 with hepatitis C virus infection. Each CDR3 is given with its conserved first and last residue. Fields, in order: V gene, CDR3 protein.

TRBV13	CASSLGVTQIPGELFF
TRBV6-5	CASSYSSAYGYTF
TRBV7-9	CASSTGLAGGDEQFF
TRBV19	CASSWGGSNQPQHF
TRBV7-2	CASSSMGGTEAFF
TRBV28	CASSFTVNYGYTF
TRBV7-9	CASSKAGTGNGYTF
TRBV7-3	CASSAGTGNVLTF
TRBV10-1	CASSESLEREQFF
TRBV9	CASSSTGMGNEQFF
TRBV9	CASSVEGGTSGSSYNEQFF
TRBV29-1	CSVEVAGANEKLFF
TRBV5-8	CASSSEGGRGTDTQYF
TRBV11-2	CASSLDALGGPGELFF
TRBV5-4	CASSLAGNTEAFF
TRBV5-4	CASSWDLGTSGGATDTQYF
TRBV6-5	CASRSGTSGHNEQFF
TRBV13	CASSPPRRAYNEQFF
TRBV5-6	CASSSGQGEYGYTF
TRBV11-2	CASSLLAGGPGNEQFF
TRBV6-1	CASSVPGNEQFF
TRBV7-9	CASSSGLAVYNEQFF
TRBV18	CASSPADRTNTEAFF
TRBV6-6	CASSYSDRDPQHF